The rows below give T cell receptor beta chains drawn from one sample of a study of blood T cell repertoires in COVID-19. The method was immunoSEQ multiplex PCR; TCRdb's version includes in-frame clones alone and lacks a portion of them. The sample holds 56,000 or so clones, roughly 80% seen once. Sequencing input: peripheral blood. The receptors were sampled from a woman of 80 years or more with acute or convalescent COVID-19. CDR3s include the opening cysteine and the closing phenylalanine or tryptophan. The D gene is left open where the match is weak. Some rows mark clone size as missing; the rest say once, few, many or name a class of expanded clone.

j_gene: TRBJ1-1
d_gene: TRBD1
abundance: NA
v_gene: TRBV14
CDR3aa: CASSQDWRGRMNTEAFF
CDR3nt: TGTGCCAGCAGCCAAGATTGGAGGGGGCGTATGAACACTGAAGCTTTCTTT

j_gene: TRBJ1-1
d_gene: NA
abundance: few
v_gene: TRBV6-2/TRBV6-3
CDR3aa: CASSYSQGSDFF
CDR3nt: TGTGCCAGCAGTTATAGTCAGGGGTCGGATTTCTTT

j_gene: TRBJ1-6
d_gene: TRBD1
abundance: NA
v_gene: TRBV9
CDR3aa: CASSRTGRDSPLHF
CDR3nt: TGTGCCAGCAGCAGGACAGGGAGGGATTCACCCCTCCACTTT

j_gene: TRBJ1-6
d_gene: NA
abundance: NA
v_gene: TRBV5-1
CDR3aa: CASSLRVSNSPLHF
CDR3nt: TGCGCCAGCAGCTTGCGGGTTTCCAATTCACCCCTCCACTTT

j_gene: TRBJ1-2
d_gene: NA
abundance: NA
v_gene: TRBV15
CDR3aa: CATSRVRDSGYGYTF
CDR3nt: TGTGCCACCAGCAGAGTTAGGGACTCAGGCTATGGCTACACCTTC

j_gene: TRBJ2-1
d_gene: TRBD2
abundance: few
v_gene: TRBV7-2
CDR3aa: CASSSGTSSYNEQFF
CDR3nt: TGTGCCAGCAGCTCAGGGACTAGCTCCTACAATGAGCAGTTCTTC

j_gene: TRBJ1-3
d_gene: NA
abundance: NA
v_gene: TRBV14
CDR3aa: CVSSQDGSGTGNTIYF
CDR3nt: TGTGTCAGCAGCCAAGATGGTTCAGGGACTGGAAACACCATATATTTT

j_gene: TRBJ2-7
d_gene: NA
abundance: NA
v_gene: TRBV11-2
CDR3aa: CASSLNPGKSYEQYF
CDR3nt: TGTGCCAGCAGCTTAAATCCGGGGAAATCCTACGAGCAGTACTTC

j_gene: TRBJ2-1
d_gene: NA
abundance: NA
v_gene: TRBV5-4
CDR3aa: CASSGRLVGNEQFF
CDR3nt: TGTGCCAGCAGCGGGAGACTAGTTGGCAATGAGCAGTTCTTC

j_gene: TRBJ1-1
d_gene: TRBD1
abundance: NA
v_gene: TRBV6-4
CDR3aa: CASSEATGYDDTEAFF
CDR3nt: TGTGCCAGCAGTGAGGCGACAGGGTATGATGACACTGAAGCTTTCTTT

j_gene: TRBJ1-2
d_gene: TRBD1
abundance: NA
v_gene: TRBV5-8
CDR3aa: CASSSGTGASYGYTF
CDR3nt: TGTGCCAGCAGCTCCGGGACAGGGGCGTCCTATGGCTACACCTTC

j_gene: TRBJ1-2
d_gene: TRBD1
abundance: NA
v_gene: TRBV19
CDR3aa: CASKIRDRGFDYGYTF
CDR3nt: TGTGCCAGCAAAATCCGGGACAGGGGATTCGACTATGGCTACACCTTC

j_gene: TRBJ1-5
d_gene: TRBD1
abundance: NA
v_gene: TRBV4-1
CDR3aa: CASSVRQNIPGQYNQPQHF
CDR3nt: TGCGCCAGCAGCGTCCGACAGAACATCCCGGGACAGTACAATCAGCCCCAGCATTTT

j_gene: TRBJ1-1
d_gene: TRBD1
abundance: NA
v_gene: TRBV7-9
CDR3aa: CASSREQGTEAFF
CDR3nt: TGTGCCAGCAGCCGGGAACAGGGGACAGAAGCTTTCTTT

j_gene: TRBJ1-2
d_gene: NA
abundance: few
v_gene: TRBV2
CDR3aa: CASRKTAQNYGYTF
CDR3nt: TGTGCCAGCAGAAAGACAGCCCAAAACTATGGCTACACCTTC

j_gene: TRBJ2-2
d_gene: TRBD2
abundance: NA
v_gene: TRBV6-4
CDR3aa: CASSEEGRGTGELFF
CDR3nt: TGTGCCAGCAGTGAAGAGGGGCGGGGGACCGGGGAGCTGTTTTTT